This entry lists 5 T cell receptor beta chains sequenced from one sample in a study of blood T cell repertoires in COVID-19. Clones were read by immunoSEQ multiplex PCR, and TCRdb kept only the in-frame ones, dropping some. The table has 90,000 to 120,000 clones, roughly 88% seen once. Material for sequencing was peripheral blood. The receptors originated from a middle-aged man with active or convalescent COVID-19.

V gene TRBV5-1 combines with J gene TRBJ2-7, with 8 bases aligning to TRBD2. Trimming at V came to 2 bases and at J to 5 bases, leaving 9 bases not matched to a gene. This CDR3 region has 15 residues. Germline V CDR1 and CDR2: SGHRS, YFSETQ. The DNA for the CDR3 is TGCGCCAGCAGCTTAAGTTATTCGGGAGGGAACGAGCAGTACTTC. This encodes CASSLSYSGGNEQYF.

The gene calls are TRBV10-3 and TRBJ2-2, with 10 bases lining up with TRBD1. CDR1 ENHRY and CDR2 SYGVKD come from the germline V gene. The length of the CDR3 is 14 residues. Losses at the gene ends were 6 bases for V and 3 bases for J; bases not matched to a gene: 1. As DNA, the CDR3 is TGTGCCATCAGAGGGACAGGGGACACCGGGGAGCTGTTTTTT. This sequence encodes CAIRGTGDTGELFF.

This clone showed up just a few times. The chain links TRBV9 to TRBJ1-1; no firm D call. The CDR3 sequence is 14 residues long. Germline assignment: CDR1 SGDLS and CDR2 YYNGEE. Trimming pared 1 base from V and 1 base from J, leaving 8 bases between. CDR3 in DNA: TGTGCCAGCAGCGTAATGGCGGGGAACACTGAAGCTTTCTTT. The encoded protein is CASSVMAGNTEAFF.

This sequence joins TRBV5-4 and TRBJ2-2, with 7 bases identical to TRBD1. This CDR3 is built from 15 residues. Germline trimming cut 4 bases from V and 4 bases from J; bases unmatched to any gene: 7. In germline, CDR1 is SGHNT, CDR2 YYREEE (reference sequence). Here the CDR3 DNA reads TGTGCCAGCAGCCCAACAACAGGGGTCACCGGGGAGCTGTTTTTT. Amino acids: CASSPTTGVTGELFF.

This chain uses TRBV28 with TRBJ1-2, with 8 nucleotides matching TRBD1. The germline gives CDR1 MDHEN, CDR2 SYDVKM. Trimming cost V 5 bases and J 8 bases; bases outside gene matches: 10. This CDR3 is 14 amino acids long. The CDR3 sequence: CASSSWTGRFGYTF. CDR3 bases: TGTGCCAGCAGTAGCTGGACAGGGAGGTTCGGCTACACCTTC.